These T cell receptor beta chains were read from a single sample in a study of PD-L1 blockade in urothelial cancer. Clones were read by immunoSEQ multiplex PCR, and TCRdb kept only the in-frame ones, dropping some. The sample records approximately 32,000 clones, 65% to 90% being singletons. The sample here was PBMCs, taken around atezolizumab (anti-PD-L1) treatment. The receptors were gathered from a man aged 60 to 69 with urothelial cancer. Both conserved end residues are part of each CDR3. Size tells how often a clone was seen (once, few, many) or the class of an expanded clone, and some rows leave it out.

clone_size | j_call | v_call | cdr3_aa
- | TRBJ2-7 | TRBV27 | CVPGTMSYEQYF
- | TRBJ2-7 | TRBV2 | CAGRGDRGYEQYF
- | TRBJ1-1 | TRBV28 | CASSLQGSRAFF
- | TRBJ1-4 | TRBV10-3 | CAISVGAGEKLFF
- | TRBJ2-1 | TRBV5-6 | CASSSPRRGAGNEQFF
- | TRBJ1-1 | TRBV5-4 | CASNDQESLNTEAFF
- | TRBJ2-2 | TRBV7-3 | CASSLTDRPGELFF
- | TRBJ1-5 | TRBV4-2 | CASSLGVSGPQHF
few | TRBJ2-1 | TRBV5-8 | CASSADRSGNEQFF
- | TRBJ1-2 | TRBV29-1 | CSVVASNYGYTF
- | TRBJ2-4 | TRBV10-3 | CAISANRGSKNIQYF
- | TRBJ1-4 | TRBV7-2 | CASSSPGTGNEKLFF
- | TRBJ2-1 | TRBV5-1 | CASSRASGYNEQFF
- | TRBJ2-1 | TRBV25-1 | CASSPTQRTVQREEQFF
once | TRBJ1-3 | TRBV9 | CASSERGTSGNTIYF
- | TRBJ1-5 | TRBV5-6 | CASSLGQGAQPQHF
- | TRBJ1-6 | TRBV19 | CASSTMGQYNSPLHF
- | TRBJ1-3 | TRBV18 | CASSPRQAGNTIYF
- | TRBJ1-1 | TRBV7-9 | CASSLTLGRSEAFF
- | TRBJ2-7 | TRBV2 | CASSEATYEQYF
- | TRBJ2-7 | TRBV11-2 | CASSPRGSGNTYEQYF
- | TRBJ2-7 | TRBV25-1 | CASSEGLAESYEQYF
- | TRBJ1-4 | TRBV30 | CAWSGTGMNEKLFF
few | TRBJ2-7 | TRBV6-1 | CASNPGTGASYEQYF
- | TRBJ1-1 | TRBV12-5 | CASGSGQGAVTEAFF
- | TRBJ1-1 | TRBV27 | CASSPGQGARTEAFF
- | TRBJ2-7 | TRBV14 | CASSQDRLGRQYF
once | TRBJ1-4 | TRBV7-3 | CASSLYGQFGEKLFF
- | TRBJ1-2 | TRBV9 | CASSRQERANYGYTF
- | TRBJ2-5 | TRBV12-5 | CASGLADRGPTQYF
few | TRBJ1-1 | TRBV2 | CASTRDTTEAFF